This passage covers 30 T cell receptor beta chains from one sample sequenced in a study of persistence of HIV-infected CD4 T cells. The libraries were made with immunoSEQ version 4 in survey mode. Here immunoSEQ multiplex PCR was the method, and the copy in TCRdb shows in-frame clones only, minus some. The sample lists roughly 43,000 clones, 70% to 90% occurring once. Anti-CD3/anti-CD28 beads served as a nonspecific positive control stimulus. Sorting selected CD4+ T cells upregulating both CD40 ligand and CD69. Their antigen targets remain unknown. Sequences were derived from CD4+ T cells sorted from PBMCs after 18-hour stimulation, sampled from a patient who received antiretroviral therapy. These receptors were taken from an adult man with HIV who was CMV-seropositive.

The chain employs TRBV5-4 and TRBJ2-7; D perhaps matches TRBD1 (5 bases). This CDR3 comprises 14 residues. Germline V CDR1 and CDR2: SGHNT, YYREEE (reference sequence). The V end lost 3 bases, the J end lost 3 bases, and 13 bases lay between the germline ends. The CDR3 is CASSSKTDSYEQYF. Written as DNA, the CDR3 is TGTGCCAGCAGCTCTAAGACAGACAGCTACGAGCAGTACTTC.

V and J are TRBV7-6 and TRBJ2-5; no clear D. Germline assignment: CDR1 SGHVS and CDR2 FNYEAQ. Deletions cut 5 bases from V and 5 bases from J, with 9 bases between. The CDR3 length is 12 residues. CDR3 amino acids: CASSLQLETQYF. CDR3 DNA sequence: TGTGCCAGCAGCCTTCAACTCGAGACCCAGTACTTC.

The J gene is TRBJ2-7, the V gene TRBV20-1; possibly TRBD2 for D (6 bases). Looked up from germline, CDR1 is DFQATT and CDR2 is SNEGSKA (reference sequence). The ends were cut back, 0 bases at V and 6 bases at J, with 6 bases in the middle. CDR3 length: 11 amino acids. CDR3 protein: CSAREGGEQYF. In nucleotides, the CDR3 is TGCAGTGCTAGAGAGGGGGGCGAGCAGTACTTC.

The CDR3 is CASSVSGTGSYEQYF. The CDR3 bases are TGTGCCAGCAGTGTCTCCGGGACAGGCTCCTACGAGCAGTACTTC. V usage is TRBV28 and J usage is TRBJ2-7; 8 positions match TRBD1. This CDR3 is 15 amino acids long. Germline CDR1 is MDHEN and CDR2 is SYDVKM. V lost 5 bases, J lost 0 bases, and 6 bases stayed unmatched.

The chain couples TRBV18 to TRBJ1-1; TRBD1 might be the D (5 bases). The V end was cut by 6 bases, the J end by 6 bases, with 26 bases between. Per germline, CDR1 KGHSH and CDR2 LQKENI. This CDR3 has 17 residues. The CDR3 reads CASSPREGRPGSAEAFF. CDR3 nucleotides: TGTGCCAGCTCCCCCAGGGAGGGGCGGCCGGGCTCCGCTGAAGCTTTCTTT.

V and J are TRBV20-1 and TRBJ1-5; a possible D gene is TRBD1 (5 bases). The germline V and J ends were trimmed by 3 bases and 3 bases, with 15 bases remaining between them. The germline V gene has CDR1 DFQATT and CDR2 SNEGSKA (reference sequence). The CDR3 has 15 amino acids. CDR3 in DNA: TGCAGTGCTAGTACATCGGGCAGGGCCAATCAGCCCCAGCATTTT. Protein sequence: CSASTSGRANQPQHF.

The chain uses TRBV7-8 and TRBJ1-1; D is perhaps TRBD1 (5 bases). Germline CDR1 is SGHVS and CDR2 is FQNEAQ. The CDR3 covers 15 residues. Trimming left V 1 base short and J 4 bases short, with 13 bases between. CDR3 sequence: CASSLVGRATTEAFF. The CDR3 DNA is TGTGCCAGCAGCTTAGTGGGCAGGGCAACCACTGAAGCTTTCTTT.

This CDR3 reads CASSATGTSYEQYF. CDR3 sequence (DNA): TGTGCCAGCAGTGCGACAGGGACTTCCTACGAGCAGTACTTC. This chain links TRBV25-1 with TRBJ2-7; TRBD1 is a possible D gene (7 bases). The germline gives CDR1 MGHDK, CDR2 SYGVNS. This CDR3 is built from 14 residues. Deletions cut 4 bases from V and 1 base from J, with 11 bases between.

The rearrangement joins TRBV3-1 (or the pseudogene TRBV3-2) to TRBJ1-1, with TRBD1 as a possible D gene (5 bases). The germline V gene encodes CDR1 LGHDT and CDR2 YNNKEL (reference sequence). CDR3 size: 14 residues. V dropped 2 bases and J dropped 1 base, with 8 bases sitting between them. The CDR3 nucleotides read TGTGCCAGCAGCCAAATCCAGGGGAACACTGAAGCTTTCTTT. Protein: CASSQIQGNTEAFF.

This chain links TRBV6-5 with TRBJ1-2; a weak D match, TRBD1 (6 bases). The CDR3 loop spans 14 amino acids. Germline assignment: CDR1 MNHEY and CDR2 SVGAGI. Trimming removed 2 bases at V and 3 bases at J, with 10 bases between. CDR3 in DNA: TGTGCCAGCAGTTACGGGGGCGGGGACTATGGCTACACCTTC. This codes for CASSYGGGDYGYTF.

The V call is TRBV18, the J call TRBJ2-3; 7 nucleotides match TRBD1. CDR1 KGHSH and CDR2 LQKENI come from the germline V gene. V dropped 5 bases and J dropped 1; count of bases not matched to a gene: 6. The length of the CDR3 is 15 residues. The CDR3 DNA follows: TGTGCCAGCTCAGCACAAACAGGGGGCACAGATACGCAGTATTTT. It specifies CASSAQTGGTDTQYF.

V and J are TRBV28 and TRBJ2-7; perhaps TRBD2 as D (5 bases). The germline V gene encodes CDR1 MDHEN and CDR2 SYDVKM. CDR3 length equals 12 residues. DNA of the CDR3: TGTGCTGTTAGAGGGCAGATCTACGAGCAGTACTTC. Its translation: CAVRGQIYEQYF. Drawing the rest from reference TRBV28 and TRBJ2-7, the complete variable domain is DVKVTQSSRYLVKRTGEKVFLECVQDMDHENMFWYRQDPGLGLRLIYFSYDVKMKEKGDIPEGYSVSREKKERFSLILESASTNQTSMYLCAVRGQIYEQYFGPGTRLTVT.

The V and J genes are TRBV5-1 and TRBJ2-4, with D maybe TRBD2 (5 bases). V was pared by 5 bases and J by 0 bases, with 12 bases between. There are 15 residues in the CDR3. CDR1 and CDR2 (germline): SGHRS, YFSETQ. In DNA form, the CDR3 reads TGCGCCAGCAGGTTTAGGGAGATAGCCAAAAACATTCAGTACTTC. It codes for CASRFREIAKNIQYF.

This clone was seen a single time. The J gene is TRBJ1-1, the V gene TRBV6-6; D is uncertain. Trimming took 6 bases from V and 0 from J, leaving 8 bases between them. Germline lookup yields CDR1 MNHNY and CDR2 SVGAGI (reference sequence). This CDR3 region has 13 residues. The CDR3 spells CASSRQLNTEAFF. The CDR3 region has the DNA TGTGCCAGCAGCCGCCAACTGAACACTGAAGCTTTCTTT.

This clone appeared a single time. The J gene is TRBJ2-4, the V gene TRBV24-1; tentative D call: TRBD1 (6 bases). The germline CDR1 and CDR2 sequences are KGHDR and SFDVKD. The CDR3 runs 15 residues. V lost 1 base and J lost 3, with 9 bases in between. CDR3 region: CATSDFKGDKNIQYF. The CDR3, as DNA: TGTGCCACCAGTGATTTCAAGGGGGACAAAAACATTCAGTACTTC.

The chain recombines TRBV27 with TRBJ1-6; D may be TRBD1 (5 bases). The germline CDR1 and CDR2 sequences are MNHEY and SMNVEV (reference sequence). Trimming pared 4 bases from V and 4 bases from J, leaving 11 bases between. The CDR3 sequence is 15 residues long. The CDR3, as DNA: TGTGCCAGCAGTTCCGACAGCGAGTATAATTCACCCCTCCACTTT. Encoded protein: CASSSDSEYNSPLHF.

This clone occurred once. The CDR3 DNA sequence: TGTGCCACCAGTGATTCTCGGGTTGGGGACACCGGGGAGCTGTTTTTT. It is translated as CATSDSRVGDTGELFF. This rearrangement joins TRBV24-1 to TRBJ2-2; D is ambiguous. V gave up 2 bases and J gave up 3 bases, with 12 bases separating them. Germline lookup yields CDR1 KGHDR and CDR2 SFDVKD. CDR3 length equals 16 residues.

The gene calls are TRBV3-1 (or the pseudogene TRBV3-2) and TRBJ1-4; D is possibly TRBD1 (6 bases). CDR1 and CDR2 (germline): LGHDT, YNNKEL (reference sequence). Trimming removed 2 bases at V and 7 bases at J, with 14 bases between. The length of the CDR3 is 15 residues. CDR3 sequence reads: CASSQPRGAGEKLFF. DNA for the CDR3: TGTGCCAGCAGCCAACCCCGGGGGGCGGGTGAAAAACTGTTTTTT.

The chain recombines TRBV4-2 with TRBJ1-6; D is unclear. The CDR3 totals 15 residues. Trimming shortened V by 5 bases and J by 2 bases, and 10 bases separated the two germline ends. Germline values: CDR1 LGHNA, CDR2 YNFKEQ. The CDR3 DNA follows: TGTGCCAGCAGCTCGCTGGAGGCCTATAATTCACCCCTCCACTTT. Translated: CASSSLEAYNSPLHF.

The J gene is TRBJ1-2, the V gene TRBV28; TRBD1 agrees at 7 bases. The germline gives CDR1 MDHEN, CDR2 SYDVKM. This CDR3 contains 18 residues. J was trimmed by 1 base and V by 3 bases; bases with no gene match: 14. CDR3 in amino acids: CASSFPPGGQWGNYGYTF. The CDR3 DNA is TGTGCCAGCAGTTTTCCCCCAGGGGGGCAGTGGGGTAACTATGGCTACACCTTC.

The genes are TRBV5-1 and TRBJ1-6; possibly TRBD1 for D (5 bases). The length of the CDR3 is 13 residues. Germline CDR1 reads SGHRS; CDR2 reads YFSETQ. With 9 bases removed from V and 9 bases from J, the gap between germline ends came to 16 bases. The CDR3 region is CATRETQGSPLHF. For the CDR3, the DNA is TGCGCCACCAGGGAGACCCAAGGTTCACCCCTCCACTTT.

For the CDR3, the DNA is TGTGCCAGCAGCTTACCGGGAGAGAACACTGAAGCTTTCTTT. It is translated as CASSLPGENTEAFF. The rearrangement joins TRBV5-4 to TRBJ1-1; D gene uncertain. The V end lost 2 bases, the J end lost 1 base, and 9 bases lay between the germline ends. The CDR3 has 14 residues. Germline CDR1 SGHNT, CDR2 YYREEE (reference sequence). Full variable domain (remainder filled in from reference TRBV5-4 and TRBJ1-1): ETGVTQSPTHLIKTRGQQVTLRCSSQSGHNTVSWYQQALGQGPQFIFQYYREEENGRGNFPPRFSGLQFPNYSSELNVNALELDDSALYLCASSLPGENTEAFFGQGTRLTVV.

The genes are TRBV7-9 and TRBJ2-3, with 11 bases identical to TRBD2. CDR1 and CDR2 (germline): SEHNR, FQNEAQ (reference sequence). The CDR3 is 15 amino acids. V lost 2 bases to trimming and J lost 4 bases; unmatched junction nucleotides: 2. The CDR3: CASSLLAGGPDTQYF. DNA for the CDR3: TGTGCCAGCAGCTTACTAGCGGGGGGCCCAGATACGCAGTATTTT.

The genes are TRBV6-5 and TRBJ1-5, with TRBD1 matching 7 bases. The germline V gene has CDR1 MNHEY and CDR2 SVGAGI. The CDR3 length is 13 residues. V shed 5 bases and J 8 bases; nucleotides not matched to a gene: 6. CDR3 sequence (DNA): TGTGCCAGCAGTCTACTCCAGGGGGAGCCCCAGCATTTT. Its translation is CASSLLQGEPQHF.

The J gene is TRBJ1-2, the V gene TRBV10-3; D remains unclear. V was pared by 4 bases and J by 0 bases, with 6 bases between. The CDR3 is 13 residues long. Germline V lookup: CDR1 ENHRY, CDR2 SYGVKD. For the CDR3, the DNA is TGTGCCATCAGTGGCGAAGCTAACTATGGCTACACCTTC. As protein: CAISGEANYGYTF.

The V call is TRBV5-1, the J call TRBJ2-1; D is unclear. Germline CDR1 SGHRS, CDR2 YFSETQ. V dropped 0 bases and J dropped 5 bases, with 9 bases sitting between them. This CDR3 is 14 amino acids long. CDR3 DNA: TGCGCCAGCAGCTTGGACCCACTTAACAATGAGCAGTTCTTC. The encoded protein is CASSLDPLNNEQFF.

J is TRBJ2-2 and V is TRBV9, with TRBD1 matching 9 bases. J was trimmed by 4 bases and V by 2 bases; bases with no gene match: 3. CDR3 length: 15 amino acids. The V gene's germline CDR1 is SGDLS and CDR2 YYNGEE. The CDR3 region is CASSVSQGATGELFF. CDR3 bases: TGTGCCAGCAGCGTGTCACAGGGGGCCACCGGGGAGCTGTTTTTT.

This sequence joins TRBV27 and TRBJ1-3, with 10 bases that match TRBD1. With V trimmed by 5 bases and J by 0 bases, 4 bases remained unmatched. This CDR3 contains 16 residues. Germline V gives CDR1 MNHEY, CDR2 SMNVEV (reference sequence). CDR3 DNA sequence: TGTGCCAGCAGTCCGCGGACAGGGGGCTCTGGAAACACCATATATTTT. It codes for CASSPRTGGSGNTIYF.

The chain recombines TRBV12-3 or TRBV12-4 with TRBJ2-1; 7 nucleotides agree with TRBD1. V trimming: 6 bases; J trimming: 5 bases; junction bases outside the gene matches: 4. This CDR3 spans 13 amino acids. CDR3 bases: TGTGCCAGCAGCCGGGGACAGCACAATGAGCAGTTCTTC. It yields the protein CASSRGQHNEQFF.

This clone came up once. The chain recombines TRBV10-2 with TRBJ1-1; D might be TRBD1 (6 bases). The V and J ends lost 7 bases and 4 bases respectively, with 16 bases between them. Germline CDR1 WSHSY, CDR2 SAAADI. This CDR3 has 14 amino acids. Written as DNA, the CDR3 is TGCGCCAGCAAGGGGGGGGCACGCGGCACTGAAGCTTTCTTT. It is translated as CASKGGARGTEAFF.